This T cell receptor beta chain was captured in a study of cytomegalovirus exposure and HLA in healthy donors. Primers: 60 Vbeta forward and 13 Jbeta reverse. Sequencing was performed with immunoSEQ multiplex PCR; in TCRdb, only in-frame clones are kept and a portion is missing. The table lists 80,000 or so clones, 70% to 80% of them singletons. V was pared by 4 bases and J by 4 bases, with 16 bases between. Germline loops: CDR1 MNHEY, CDR2 SMNVEV (reference sequence). The CDR3 contains 16 residues. A single count supports this clone. The sample was PBMCs. V gene TRBV27 combines with J gene TRBJ2-2, with D possibly TRBD1 on 7 matching bases. The TCR originated in a man aged 30 to 39 in good health and CMV-seropositive. The CDR3 protein is CASSSHQGGLTGELFF. CDR3 nucleotide sequence: TGTGCCAGCAGTTCCCATCAGGGGGGCCTCACCGGGGAGCTGTTTTTT.